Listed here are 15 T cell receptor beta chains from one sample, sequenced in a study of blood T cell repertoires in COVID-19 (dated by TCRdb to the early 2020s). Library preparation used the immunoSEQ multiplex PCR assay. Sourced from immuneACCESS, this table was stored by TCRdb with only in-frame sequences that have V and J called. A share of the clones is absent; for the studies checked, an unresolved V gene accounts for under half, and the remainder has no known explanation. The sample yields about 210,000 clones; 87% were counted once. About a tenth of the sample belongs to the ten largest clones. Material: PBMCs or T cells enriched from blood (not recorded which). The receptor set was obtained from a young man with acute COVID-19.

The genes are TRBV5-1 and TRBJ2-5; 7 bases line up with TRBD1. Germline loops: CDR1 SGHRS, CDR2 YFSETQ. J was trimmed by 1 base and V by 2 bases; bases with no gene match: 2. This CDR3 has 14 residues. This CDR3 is CASSFRGLQETQYF. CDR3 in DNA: TGCGCCAGCAGCTTTAGGGGGCTCCAAGAGACCCAGTACTTC.

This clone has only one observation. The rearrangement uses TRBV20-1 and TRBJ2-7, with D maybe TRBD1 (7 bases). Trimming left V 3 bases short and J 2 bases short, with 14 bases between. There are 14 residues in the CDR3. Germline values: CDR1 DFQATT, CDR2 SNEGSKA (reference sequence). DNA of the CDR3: TGCAGTGCTAGTGCAGGGGGGTTTGCCTACGAGCAGTACTTC. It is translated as CSASAGGFAYEQYF.

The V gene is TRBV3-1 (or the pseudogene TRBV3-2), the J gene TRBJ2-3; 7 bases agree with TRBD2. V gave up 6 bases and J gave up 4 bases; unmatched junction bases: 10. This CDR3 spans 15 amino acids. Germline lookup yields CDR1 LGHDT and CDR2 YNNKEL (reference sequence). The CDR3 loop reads CASSPNRGESDTQYF. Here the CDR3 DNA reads TGTGCCAGCAGTCCTAATCGGGGGGAATCAGATACGCAGTATTTT.

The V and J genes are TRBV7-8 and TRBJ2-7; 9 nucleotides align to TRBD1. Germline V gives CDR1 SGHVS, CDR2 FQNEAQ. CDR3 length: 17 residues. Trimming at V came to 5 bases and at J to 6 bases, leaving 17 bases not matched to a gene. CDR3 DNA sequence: TGTGCCAGCAGCCCCAGCGCTGCGGACAGGGGACGCGTCGAGCAGTACTTC. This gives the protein CASSPSAADRGRVEQYF. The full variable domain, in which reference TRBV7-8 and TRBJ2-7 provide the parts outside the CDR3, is GAGVSQSPRYKVAKRGQDVALRCDPISGHVSLFWYQQALGQGPEFLTYFQNEAQLDKSGLPSDRFFAERPEGSVSTLKIQRTQQEDSAVYLCASSPSAADRGRVEQYFGPGTRLTVT.

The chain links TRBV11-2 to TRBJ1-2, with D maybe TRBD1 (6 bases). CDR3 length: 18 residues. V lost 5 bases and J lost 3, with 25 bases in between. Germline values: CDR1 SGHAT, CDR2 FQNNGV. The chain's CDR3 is CASSRSLIKTGVDYGYTF. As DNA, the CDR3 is TGTGCCAGCAGCCGGAGCCTCATAAAGACAGGAGTTGACTATGGCTACACCTTC.

CDR3 residues: CASSSPRGSLSYEQYF. CDR3 DNA sequence: TGTGCCAGCAGCTCCCCCAGGGGCTCCCTCTCCTACGAGCAGTACTTC. V usage is TRBV9 and J usage is TRBJ2-7; D may be TRBD1 (6 bases). Per the germline V gene, CDR1 is SGDLS and CDR2 is YYNGEE. The CDR3 contains 16 residues. Trimming cost V 4 bases and J 0 bases, with 17 bases left between them.

In DNA, the CDR3 is TGCGCCAGCAGCCCGGGACAGGAGAACTATGGCTACACCTTC. Translation gives CASSPGQENYGYTF. The gene calls are TRBV5-1 and TRBJ1-2; 8 bases align to TRBD1. Germline trimming cut 4 bases from V and 2 bases from J; bases unmatched to any gene: 4. CDR1 is SGHRS, CDR2 YFSETQ, per germline. The CDR3 consists of 14 residues.

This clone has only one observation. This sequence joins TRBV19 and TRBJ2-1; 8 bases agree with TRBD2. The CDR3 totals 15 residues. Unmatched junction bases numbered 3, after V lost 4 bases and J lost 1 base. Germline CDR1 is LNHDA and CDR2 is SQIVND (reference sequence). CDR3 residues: CASSKLAESYNEQFF. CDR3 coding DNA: TGTGCCAGTAGTAAACTAGCGGAGTCCTACAATGAGCAGTTCTTC.

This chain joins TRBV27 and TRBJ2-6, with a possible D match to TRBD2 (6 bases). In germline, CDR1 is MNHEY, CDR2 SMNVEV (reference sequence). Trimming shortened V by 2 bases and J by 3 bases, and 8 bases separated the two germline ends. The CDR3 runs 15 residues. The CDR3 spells CASSLGGFGANVLTF. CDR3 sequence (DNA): TGTGCCAGCAGTTTAGGGGGGTTTGGGGCCAACGTCCTGACTTTC. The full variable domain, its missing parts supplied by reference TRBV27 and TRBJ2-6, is EAQVTQNPRYLITVTGKKLTVTCSQNMNHEYMSWYRQDPGLGLRQIYYSMNVEVTDKGDVPEGYKVSRKEKRNFPLILESPSPNQTSLYFCASSLGGFGANVLTFGAGSRLTVL.

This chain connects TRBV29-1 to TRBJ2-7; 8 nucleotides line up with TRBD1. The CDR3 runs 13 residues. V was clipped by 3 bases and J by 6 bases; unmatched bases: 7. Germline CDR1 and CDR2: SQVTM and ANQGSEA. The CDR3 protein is CSVEGQVPFEQYF. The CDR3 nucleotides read TGCAGCGTTGAGGGACAGGTCCCCTTCGAGCAGTACTTC.

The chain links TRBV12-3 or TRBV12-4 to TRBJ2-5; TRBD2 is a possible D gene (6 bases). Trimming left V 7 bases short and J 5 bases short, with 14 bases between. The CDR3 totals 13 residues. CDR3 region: CASTLNRGETQYF. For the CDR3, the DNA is TGTGCCAGCACTCTGAATCGGGGGGAGACCCAGTACTTC.

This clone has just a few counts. Written as DNA, the CDR3 is TGTGCCACCACCCAACGGGAGGGAGGCAATGAGCAGTTCTTC. Translated: CATTQREGGNEQFF. V usage is TRBV7-8 and J usage is TRBJ2-1; TRBD2 matches at 8 bases. Germline V gene lookup returns CDR1 SGHVS and CDR2 FQNEAQ. V shed 10 bases and J 6 bases; nucleotides not matched to a gene: 11. CDR3 size: 14 residues. Variable domain in full (rest from reference TRBV7-8 and TRBJ2-1): GAGVSQSPRYKVAKRGQDVALRCDPISGHVSLFWYQQALGQGPEFLTYFQNEAQLDKSGLPSDRFFAERPEGSVSTLKIQRTQQEDSAVYLCATTQREGGNEQFFGPGTRLTVL.

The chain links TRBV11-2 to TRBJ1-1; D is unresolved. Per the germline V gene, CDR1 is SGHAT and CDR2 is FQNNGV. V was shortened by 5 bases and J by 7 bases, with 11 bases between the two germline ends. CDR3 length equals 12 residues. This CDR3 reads CASSHSLVEAFF. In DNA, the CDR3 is TGTGCCAGCAGCCATAGTTTGGTTGAAGCTTTCTTT. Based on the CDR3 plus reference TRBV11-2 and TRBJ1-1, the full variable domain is EAGVAQSPRYKIIEKRQSVAFWCNPISGHATLYWYQQILGQGPKLLIQFQNNGVVDDSQLPKDRFSAERLKGVDSTLKIQPAKLEDSAVYLCASSHSLVEAFFGQGTRLTVV.

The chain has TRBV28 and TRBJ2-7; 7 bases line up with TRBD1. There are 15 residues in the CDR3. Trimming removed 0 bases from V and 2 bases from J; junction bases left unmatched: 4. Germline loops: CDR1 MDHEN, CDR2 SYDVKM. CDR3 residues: CASSLWGDRAYEQYF. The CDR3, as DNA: TGTGCCAGCAGTTTATGGGGTGACAGGGCCTACGAGCAGTACTTC. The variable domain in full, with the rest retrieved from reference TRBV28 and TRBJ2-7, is DVKVTQSSRYLVKRTGEKVFLECVQDMDHENMFWYRQDPGLGLRLIYFSYDVKMKEKGDIPEGYSVSREKKERFSLILESASTNQTSMYLCASSLWGDRAYEQYFGPGTRLTVT.

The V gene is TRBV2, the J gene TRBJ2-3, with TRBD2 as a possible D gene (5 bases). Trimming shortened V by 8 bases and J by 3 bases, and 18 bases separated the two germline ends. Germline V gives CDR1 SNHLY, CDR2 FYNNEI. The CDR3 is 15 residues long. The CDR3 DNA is TGTGCCAGCCACGCTACTAGGGTCAAGACAGATACGCAGTATTTT. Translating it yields CASHATRVKTDTQYF.